These T cell receptor beta chains were read from a single sample in a study of regulatory T cells in long-lasting Graves disease. MiXCR, run by TCRdb on the multiplex PCR reads, gives a single entry per CDR3 protein. Of approximately 540,000 distinct CDR3 sequences in the sample, 12% were seen once. These data were also filed under a second study, of T cells in Graves' hyperthyroidism and ophthalmopathy.

The sequenced sample was peripheral blood mononuclear cells (PBMCs), obtained at new diagnosis, from a patient treated with antithyroid drugs. The receptors come from a woman in her 30s with Graves disease. The CDR3 runs from the conserved cysteine through the conserved F or W. The D gene is left open where the match is weak. Only some rows state a clone size, as once, few, many or a class for expanded clones.

>few|TRBV30|TRBD2|TRBJ2-1
CAWSVTSGPNNEQFF
TGTGCCTGGAGTGTTACTAGCGGGCCTAACAATGAGCAGTTCTTC
>many|TRBV29-1|.|TRBJ2-6
CSVDSSYSSGANVLTF
TGCAGCGTTGACTCTAGCTATAGCTCTGGGGCCAACGTCCTGACTTTC
>few|TRBV6-4|TRBD1|TRBJ1-2
CASSPDRGFYGYTF
TGTGCCAGCAGCCCGGACAGGGGATTCTATGGCTACACCTTC
>few|TRBV18|TRBD1|TRBJ2-7
CASSPDYRGRYEQYF
TGTGCCAGCTCCCCGGATTACAGGGGGCGGTACGAGCAGTACTTC
>.|TRBV28|.|TRBJ2-2
CASSTTGRGELFF
TGTGCCAGCAGCACTACAGGGCGGGGGGAGCTGTTTTTT
>few|TRBV27|.|TRBJ2-7
CTSTSLLGAYEQYF
TGTACCAGCACCTCCCTTCTAGGGGCCTACGAGCAGTACTTC
>many|TRBV7-9|.|TRBJ2-5
CASSLTAAQETQYF
TGTGCCAGCAGCTTAACAGCGGCCCAAGAGACCCAGTACTTC
>many|TRBV13|.|TRBJ2-3
CASSAPQSTDTQYF
TGTGCCAGCAGCGCGCCACAGTCCACAGATACGCAGTATTTT
>many|TRBV7-2|.|TRBJ1-1
CASSFGQLTEAFF
TGTGCCAGCAGCTTCGGGCAGCTCACTGAAGCTTTCTTT
>many|TRBV4-3|.|TRBJ1-3
CASSLLGEGNTIYF
TGCGCCAGCAGCCTATTAGGGGAGGGAAACACCATATATTTT
>many|TRBV6-5|.|TRBJ1-1
CASSYDTTGTKRGAFF
TGTGCCAGCAGTTACGATACGACAGGAACAAAGAGGGGAGCTTTCTTT
>.|TRBV18|.|TRBJ1-1
CASSDQRNTEAFF
TGTGCCAGCTCAGACCAAAGGAACACTGAAGCTTTCTTT
>many|TRBV6-2/TRBV6-3|.|TRBJ2-7
CASSKDRLEPYEQYF
TGTGCCAGCAGTAAGGACCGACTCGAGCCCTACGAGCAGTACTTC
>few|TRBV14|.|TRBJ1-1
CASSPQLYRRGTEAFF
TGTGCCAGCAGCCCCCAGCTTTATAGGCGGGGGACTGAAGCTTTCTTT
>many|TRBV12-3/TRBV12-4|.|TRBJ2-6
CASSLVGGLFGANVLTF
TGTGCCAGCAGTTTAGTGGGTGGTCTGTTCGGGGCCAACGTCCTGACTTTC
>many|TRBV6-1|.|TRBJ2-7
CASSEPGMTGLSYEQYF
TGTGCCAGCAGTGAACCGGGCATGACGGGCCTCTCCTACGAGCAGTACTTC
>many|TRBV28|.|TRBJ1-5
CASSWVSNQPQHF
TGTGCCAGCAGTTGGGTCAGCAATCAGCCCCAGCATTTT
>.|TRBV7-9|.|TRBJ1-3
CASSPSPGHNTIYF
TGTGCCAGCAGCCCCTCGCCAGGGCACAACACCATATATTTT
>.|TRBV19|.|TRBJ2-2
CASSIRVGAGELFF
TGTGCCAGTAGTATCAGGGTTGGAGCCGGGGAGCTGTTTTTT
>many|TRBV27|.|TRBJ2-1
CASSARGLGAGEQFF
TGTGCCAGCAGCGCCCGTGGGTTGGGGGCAGGTGAGCAGTTCTTC
>.|TRBV19|.|TRBJ1-2
CASSITGPANYGYTF
TGTGCCAGTAGTATAACGGGGCCAGCTAACTATGGCTACACCTTC
>many|TRBV27|.|TRBJ1-2
CASSLGSAGLSGYTF
TGTGCCAGCAGTTTGGGGTCAGCGGGTCTAAGTGGCTACACCTTC
>few|TRBV7-8|.|TRBJ1-5
CASGPEGKGTNQPQHF
TGTGCCAGCGGTCCGGAAGGGAAGGGGACCAATCAGCCCCAGCATTTT
>few|TRBV20-1|.|TRBJ1-1
CRGDRRGGVNTEAFF
TGCAGGGGAGACAGACGCGGGGGGGTGAACACTGAAGCTTTCTTT
>many|TRBV11-3|.|TRBJ2-1
CASSLAFLGRSRFDNEQFF
TGTGCCAGCAGCTTAGCTTTTTTGGGGAGGTCCCGTTTCGACAATGAGCAGTTCTTC
>many|TRBV2|TRBD2|TRBJ2-7
CASSEGLAGLFEQYF
TGTGCCAGCAGTGAAGGACTAGCGGGCCTATTCGAGCAGTACTTC
>many|TRBV7-6|.|TRBJ1-4
CASSAARGVGEKLFF
TGTGCCAGCAGCGCTGCCAGGGGAGTGGGTGAAAAACTGTTTTTT
>few|TRBV7-8|.|TRBJ2-2
CASSLEAGANTGELFF
TGTGCCAGCAGCTTAGAAGCGGGTGCGAACACCGGGGAGCTGTTTTTT
>many|TRBV10-3|TRBD1|TRBJ2-2
CAIGTGLDTGELFF
TGTGCCATCGGGACAGGTTTGGACACCGGGGAGCTGTTTTTT
>.|TRBV29-1|.|TRBJ1-4
CSVTGLGDEKLFF
TGCAGCGTGACAGGTTTAGGGGATGAAAAACTGTTTTTT
>many|TRBV7-2|.|TRBJ1-5
CASSLGSRGQPQHF
TGTGCCAGCAGCCTTGGGAGTCGTGGTCAGCCCCAGCATTTT
>few|TRBV20-1|TRBD2|TRBJ2-5
CSVHLTGTTSRTQYF
TGCAGTGTGCATCTTACCGGGACTACCAGTCGGACCCAGTACTTC
>few|TRBV5-1|TRBD1|TRBJ1-1
CASSYDRESFEAFF
TGCGCCAGCAGCTATGACAGGGAATCCTTTGAAGCTTTCTTT
>.|TRBV19|.|TRBJ2-7
CASSESHSYEQYF
TGTGCCAGTAGTGAATCCCACTCCTACGAGCAGTACTTC
>.|TRBV12-3/TRBV12-4|.|TRBJ2-7
CASSYRDAYDEQYF
TGTGCCAGCAGTTACCGCGATGCCTACGACGAGCAGTACTTC
>few|TRBV9|TRBD2|TRBJ2-1
CASAGGGGGEQFF
TGTGCCAGTGCGGGAGGCGGGGGGGGTGAGCAGTTCTTC
>many|TRBV20-1|.|TRBJ1-1
CSARDRTESLIAFF
TGCAGTGCTAGAGATCGGACAGAGAGCCTGATCGCTTTCTTT
>few|TRBV6-5|.|TRBJ1-2
CASSSPTGTNGYTF
TGTGCCAGCAGTTCGCCCACCGGGACAAATGGCTACACCTTC
>few|TRBV28|TRBD1|TRBJ2-7
CASSLLGTGFNEQYF
TGTGCCAGCAGTTTATTGGGGACAGGGTTCAACGAGCAGTACTTC
>many|TRBV5-1|.|TRBJ1-6
CASSSDLRGTIRNSPLHF
TGCGCCAGCAGCTCGGACTTAAGGGGGACTATTCGCAATTCACCCCTCCACTTT
>many|TRBV27|.|TRBJ2-1
CASRPLREGYEQFF
TGTGCCAGCAGGCCACTTAGGGAAGGATATGAGCAGTTCTTC
>once|TRBV13|TRBD1|TRBJ2-2
CASSFETGVNTGELFF
TGTGCCAGCAGCTTTGAAACAGGGGTGAACACCGGGGAGCTGTTTTTT
>few|TRBV4-1|.|TRBJ1-2
CASSQIPGSGRYGYTF
TGCGCCAGCAGCCAAATCCCGGGATCGGGAAGGTATGGCTACACCTTC
>many|TRBV30|.|TRBJ1-1
CACKRAVNTEAFF
TGTGCCTGCAAGAGGGCAGTGAACACTGAAGCTTTCTTT
>many|TRBV19|.|TRBJ2-5
CASTPGPRRETQYF
TGTGCCAGTACCCCGGGACCCCGAAGGGAGACCCAGTACTTC
>many|TRBV12-3/TRBV12-4|TRBD2|TRBJ2-5
CASSLAPGLAGRYQETQYF
TGTGCCAGCAGTTTAGCCCCAGGACTAGCGGGACGCTACCAAGAGACCCAGTACTTC
>many|TRBV20-1|.|TRBJ2-1
CSADRLDSYNEQFF
TGCAGTGCTGACCGGTTAGATTCCTACAATGAGCAGTTCTTC
>many|TRBV29-1|.|TRBJ2-1
CSVQRFSYNEQFF
TGCAGCGTACAAAGGTTCTCCTACAATGAGCAGTTCTTC
>many|TRBV15|TRBD1|TRBJ2-7
CATSRGDSSYEQYF
TGTGCCACCAGCAGGGGGGACAGCTCCTACGAGCAGTACTTC
>many|TRBV7-2|.|TRBJ1-2
CASSFTALGGGYTF
TGTGCCAGCAGCTTTACCGCGCTCGGCGGCGGCTACACCTTC
>.|TRBV7-9|TRBD2|TRBJ2-2
CASRSRLAPNTGELFF
TGTGCCAGCAGATCTCGACTAGCCCCGAACACCGGGGAGCTGTTTTTT
>many|TRBV6-2/TRBV6-3|TRBD2|TRBJ2-3
CASSPSGTLADTQYF
TGTGCCAGCAGCCCCAGCGGGACCCTGGCAGATACGCAGTATTTT
>many|TRBV12-3/TRBV12-4|.|TRBJ1-2
CASSFGTIVGYTF
TGTGCCAGCAGTTTCGGGACAATCGTCGGCTACACCTTC
>many|TRBV20-1|TRBD1|TRBJ2-5
CSARDSRGWETQYF
TGCAGTGCTAGAGATAGCAGGGGGTGGGAGACCCAGTACTTC